Below, 12 T cell receptor beta chains from the same sample are listed, as sequenced in a study of shared clonotypes between healthy human individuals. Libraries were prepared by immunoSEQ multiplex PCR; TCRdb keeps only in-frame clonotypes and omits some of them. The profile shows fewer than 2.5 million clones, 93% of them singletons. The sequenced sample was naive CD4+ T cells from PBMCs. Indicated subset: CD45RA+ positively selected. The receptors shown here come from a man between 18 and 29 years old in good health. Some clones in this sample may be carry-over from other donors' samples.

This sequence joins TRBV11-1 and TRBJ2-7, with 11 bases fitting TRBD2. The V and J ends lost 6 bases and 6 bases, in that order; junction bases with no gene match: 19. Germline V gene sequence: CDR1 SGHAT, CDR2 FQDESV (reference sequence). The CDR3 runs to 18 residues. This CDR3 is CASSAGTSGPRIRGEQYF. CDR3 nucleotides: TGTGCCAGCAGTGCCGGGACTAGCGGCCCCCGGATCCGGGGCGAGCAGTACTTC.

J is TRBJ2-3 and V is TRBV28, with 7 bases that match TRBD2. Germline values: CDR1 MDHEN, CDR2 SYDVKM. The CDR3 is 16 residues long. V shed 8 bases and J 0 bases; nucleotides not matched to a gene: 11. CDR3 loop: CASPRSASGSTDTQYF. The CDR3, as DNA: TGTGCCAGCCCCCGGTCGGCTAGCGGTAGCACAGATACGCAGTATTTT.

The chain is built from TRBV28 and TRBJ2-3, with 7 bases fitting TRBD2. The CDR3 totals 13 residues. V was clipped by 5 bases and J by 14 bases; unmatched bases: 13. Germline CDR1 MDHEN, CDR2 SYDVKM. The CDR3 sequence is CASSKGLAAVGYF. The DNA of the CDR3 is TGTGCCAGCAGTAAAGGCCTAGCGGCGGTGGGGTATTTT.

To note about this clone: Other DNA variants within this sample encode the same CDR3. The V and J genes are TRBV18 and TRBJ1-4; 7 positions match TRBD1. Germline V CDR1 and CDR2: KGHSH, LQKENI. V was pared by 3 bases and J by 4 bases, with 2 bases of the junction left unmatched. The CDR3 contains 14 residues. The CDR3 here is CASSPRQGNEKLFF. The CDR3 nucleotides read TGTGCCAGCTCACCCCGACAGGGTAATGAAAAACTGTTTTTT. The full variable domain, with the rest looked up from reference TRBV18 and TRBJ1-4, is NAGVMQNPRHLVRRRGQEARLRCSPMKGHSHVYWYRQLPEEGLKFMVYLQKENIIDESGMPKERFSAEFPKEGPSILRIQQVVRGDSAAYFCASSPRQGNEKLFFGSGTQLSVL.

In the case of this clone: Mismatch with germline at one junction end may stem from a read error. V usage is TRBV7-9 and J usage is TRBJ1-1, with a weak D call TRBD1 (6 bases). Germline values: CDR1 SEHNR, CDR2 FQNEAQ (reference sequence). The CDR3 covers 15 residues. The DNA of the CDR3 is TGTGCCAGCAGCTTGGCAGGGGCGATGAACACTGAAGCTCTCTTT. Translating gives CASSLAGAMNTEALF.

A note on this clone: The same CDR3 arises from other DNA sequences in this sample as well. CDR3 in amino acids: CASSPGQGHYEQYF. Here the CDR3 DNA reads TGTGCCAGCAGCCCGGGACAAGGGCACTACGAGCAGTACTTC. The V call is TRBV9, the J call TRBJ2-7, with D tentatively TRBD1 (6 bases). This CDR3 region has 14 residues. Trimming removed 4 bases from V and 3 bases from J, with 14 bases in between. Germline CDR1 and CDR2: SGDLS and YYNGEE.

This chain connects TRBV28 to TRBJ1-2; TRBD1 matches 8 bases. After removal of 1 base from V and 5 bases from J, the junction contained 6 bases not matched to a gene. Germline values: CDR1 MDHEN, CDR2 SYDVKM. The CDR3 totals 15 residues. Written as DNA, the CDR3 is TGTGCCAGCAGTTTATATGGGACAGGACCTTATGGCTACACCTTC. Protein: CASSLYGTGPYGYTF.

This clone was counted a single time. V gene TRBV7-2 combines with J gene TRBJ2-1; 15 bases line up with TRBD2. Germline CDR1 is SGHTA and CDR2 is FQGNSA. This CDR3 contains 17 residues. Trimming removed 5 bases from V and 7 bases from J; junction bases left unmatched: 9. Written as DNA, the CDR3 is TGTGCCAGCAGCGTTTGGACTAGCGGGAGGGCCAGGAATGAGCAGTTCTTC. Translation gives CASSVWTSGRARNEQFF. Variable domain in full (rest from reference TRBV7-2 and TRBJ2-1): GAGVSQSPSNKVTEKGKDVELRCDPISGHTALYWYRQSLGQGLEFLIYFQGNSAPDKSGLPSDRFSAERTGGSVSTLTIQRTQQEDSAVYLCASSVWTSGRARNEQFFGPGTRLTVL.

In the case of this clone: Other DNA variants within this sample encode the same CDR3. The V gene is TRBV28, the J gene TRBJ1-2; D is unclear. This CDR3 has 18 amino acids. Germline CDR1 MDHEN, CDR2 SYDVKM. V was shortened by 2 bases and J by 1 base, with 20 bases between the two germline ends. CDR3 loop: CASSLVGGSPQSNYGYTF. The CDR3 coding sequence is TGTGCCAGCAGTTTAGTGGGCGGGTCCCCCCAGAGTAACTATGGCTACACCTTC.

The gene calls are TRBV11-3 and TRBJ2-3; tentative D call: TRBD1 (6 bases). Trimming took 6 bases from V and 3 from J, leaving 13 bases between them. CDR3 length equals 14 residues. Per germline, CDR1 SGHNT and CDR2 YENEEA. Here the CDR3 reads CASRGHSETDTQYF. The CDR3 bases are TGTGCCAGCAGGGGACACTCAGAGACAGATACGCAGTATTTT.

The rearrangement joins TRBV23-1 to TRBJ1-2; D unresolved. TRBV23-1 is placed among ORFs of uncertain function. Trimming shortened V by 0 bases and J by 4 bases, and 30 bases separated the two germline ends. The CDR3 is 21 residues long. CDR3: CASSQSSRTRVRVEVFYGYTF. The CDR3 nucleotides are TGCGCCAGCAGTCAATCAAGCAGGACGAGGGTGAGGGTGGAGGTTTTCTATGGCTACACCTTC.

On this clone: The sample holds other DNA sequences that translate to the same CDR3. The rearrangement uses TRBV28 and TRBJ1-2; D is unresolved. Germline-derived CDR1 and CDR2 are MDHEN and SYDVKM. The CDR3 is made up of 14 amino acids. V shed 5 bases and J shed 1 base, with 11 bases lying between them. The CDR3 coding sequence is TGTGCCAGCAGTCCGCGAGATCGTAACTATGGCTACACCTTC. Translating gives CASSPRDRNYGYTF.